This T cell receptor (beta chain) derives from a study of blood T cell repertoires in COVID-19. Study overall: Material from acute and convalescent COVID-19 was sourced from the United States, Italy and Spain. Sample material is recorded as cDNA or gDNA derived from T cells, B-cell-depleted T cells, or PBMCs.

Only in-frame clones appear in the TCRdb table, and some are missing; sequencing was by immunoSEQ multiplex PCR. The data show about 200,000 clones, 94% seen once. The CDR3 has 17 residues. Trimming at V came to 1 base and at J to 5 bases, leaving 12 bases not matched to a gene. CDR1 and CDR2 (germline): SGHDT, YYEEEE. The rearrangement uses TRBV5-6 and TRBJ1-5, with 7 bases aligning to TRBD1. The TCR was taken from a man aged 25-40 years with COVID-19, enrolled during active disease. The sequenced sample was peripheral blood. CDR3 protein: CASSLYLSGGNYQPQHF. In DNA, the CDR3 is TGTGCCAGCAGCTTGTATCTCTCAGGGGGGAATTATCAGCCCCAGCATTTT.